This note documents a single TCR beta chain sequence. The CDR3 consists of 18 residues. V was pared by 2 bases and J by 5 bases, with 14 bases of the junction left unmatched. The germline V gene encodes CDR1 GTSNPN and CDR2 SVGIG (reference sequence). Method: immunoSEQ multiplex PCR; TCRdb's copy keeps in-frame clones and lacks some. This sample has a few million clones, with roughly 92% found just once. The sample comes from a study of shared clonotypes between healthy human individuals. The J gene is TRBJ1-6, the V gene TRBV30; 8 nucleotides align to TRBD1. Sample: naive CD4+ T cells sorted from blood. Noted subset: CD45RA+ positively selected. This sequence was found in a man between 18 and 35 years old in good health. CDR3 sequence: CAWSRDRGPPYNNSPLHF. CDR3 bases: TGTGCCTGGAGTAGAGACAGGGGACCCCCATACAATAATTCACCCCTCCACTTT. The full variable domain, in which reference TRBV30 and TRBJ1-6 provide the parts outside the CDR3, is SQTIHQWPATLVQPVGSPLSLECTVEGTSNPNLYWYRQAAGRGLQLLFYSVGIGQISSEVPQNLSASRPQDRQFILSSKKLLLSDSGFYLCAWSRDRGPPYNNSPLHFGNGTRLTVT.